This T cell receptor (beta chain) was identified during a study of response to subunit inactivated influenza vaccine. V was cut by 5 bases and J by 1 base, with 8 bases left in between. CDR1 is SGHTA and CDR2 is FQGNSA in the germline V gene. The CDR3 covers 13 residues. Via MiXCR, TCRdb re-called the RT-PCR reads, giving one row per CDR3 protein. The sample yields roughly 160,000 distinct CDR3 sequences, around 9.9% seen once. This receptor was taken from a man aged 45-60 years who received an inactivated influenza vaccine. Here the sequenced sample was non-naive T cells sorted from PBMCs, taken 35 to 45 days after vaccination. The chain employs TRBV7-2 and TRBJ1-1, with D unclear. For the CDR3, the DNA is TGTGCCAGCAGCACCAAACGGAACACTGAAGCTTTCTTT. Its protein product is CASSTKRNTEAFF.